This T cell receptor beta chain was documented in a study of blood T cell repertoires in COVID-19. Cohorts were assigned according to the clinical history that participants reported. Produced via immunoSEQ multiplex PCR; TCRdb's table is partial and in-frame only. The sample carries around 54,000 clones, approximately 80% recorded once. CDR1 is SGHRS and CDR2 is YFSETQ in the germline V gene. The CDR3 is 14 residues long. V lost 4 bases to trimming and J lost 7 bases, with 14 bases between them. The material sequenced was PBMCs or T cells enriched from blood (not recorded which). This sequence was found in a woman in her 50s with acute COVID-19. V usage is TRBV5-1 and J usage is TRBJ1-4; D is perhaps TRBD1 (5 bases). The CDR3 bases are TGCGCCAGCAGCCTCAGGGTGGGAAGTGAAAAACTGTTTTTT. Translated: CASSLRVGSEKLFF.